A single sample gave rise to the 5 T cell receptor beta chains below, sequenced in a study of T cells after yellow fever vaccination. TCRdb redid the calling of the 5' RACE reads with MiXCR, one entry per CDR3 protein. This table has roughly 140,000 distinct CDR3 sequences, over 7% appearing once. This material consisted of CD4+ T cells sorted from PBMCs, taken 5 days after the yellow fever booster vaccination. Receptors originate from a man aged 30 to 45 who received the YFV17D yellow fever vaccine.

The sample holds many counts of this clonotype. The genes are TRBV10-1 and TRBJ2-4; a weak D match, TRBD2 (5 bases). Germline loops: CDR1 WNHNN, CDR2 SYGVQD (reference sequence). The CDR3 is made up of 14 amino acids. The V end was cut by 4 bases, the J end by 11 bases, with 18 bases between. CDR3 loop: CASSAYRDLGFQYF. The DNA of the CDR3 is TGCGCCAGCAGTGCCTACCGGGATCTAGGCTTTCAGTACTTC.

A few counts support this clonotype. CDR3 loop: CASRVVTGANVLTF. CDR3 DNA sequence: TGTGCCAGCAGGGTGGTTACTGGGGCCAACGTCCTGACTTTC. This rearrangement joins TRBV27 to TRBJ2-6; D gene uncertain. The V end was cut by 6 bases, the J end by 2 bases, with 8 bases between. Looked up from germline, CDR1 is MNHEY and CDR2 is SMNVEV (reference sequence). The CDR3 has 14 residues.

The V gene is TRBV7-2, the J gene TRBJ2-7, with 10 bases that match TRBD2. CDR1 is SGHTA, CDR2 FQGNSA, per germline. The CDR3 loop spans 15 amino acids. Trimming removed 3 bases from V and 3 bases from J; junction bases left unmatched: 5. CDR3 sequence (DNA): TGTGCCAGCAGCTTGGCTAGCGGGAGACTCTACGAGCAGTACTTC. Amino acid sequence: CASSLASGRLYEQYF.

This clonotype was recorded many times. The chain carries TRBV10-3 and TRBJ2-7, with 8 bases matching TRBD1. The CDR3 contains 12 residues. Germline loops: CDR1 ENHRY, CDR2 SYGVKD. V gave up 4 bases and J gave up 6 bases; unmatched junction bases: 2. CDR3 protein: CAISATGGEQYF. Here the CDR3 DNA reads TGTGCCATCAGTGCCACAGGGGGCGAGCAGTACTTC.

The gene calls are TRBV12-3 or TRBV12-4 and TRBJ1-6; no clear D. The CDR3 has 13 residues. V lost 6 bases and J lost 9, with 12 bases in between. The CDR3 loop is CASRPSGGSPLHF. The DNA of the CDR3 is TGTGCCAGCAGACCCTCGGGCGGTTCACCCCTCCACTTT.